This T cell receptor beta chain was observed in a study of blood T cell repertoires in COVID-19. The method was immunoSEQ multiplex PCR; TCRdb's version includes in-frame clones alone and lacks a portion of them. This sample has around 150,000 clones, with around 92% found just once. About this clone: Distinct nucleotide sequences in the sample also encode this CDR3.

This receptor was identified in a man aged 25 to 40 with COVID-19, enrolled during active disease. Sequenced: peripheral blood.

The CDR3 DNA reads TGTGCCAGCAGTTACACGGGACAGTGGAACACTGAAGCTTTCTTT. This translates into CASSYTGQWNTEAFF. The chain carries TRBV6-5 and TRBJ1-1; 7 bases are a match to TRBD1. This CDR3 is 15 amino acids long. CDR1 and CDR2 from the germline V gene are MNHEY and SVGAGI. V lost 2 bases and J lost 1; bases outside the gene matches: 4.